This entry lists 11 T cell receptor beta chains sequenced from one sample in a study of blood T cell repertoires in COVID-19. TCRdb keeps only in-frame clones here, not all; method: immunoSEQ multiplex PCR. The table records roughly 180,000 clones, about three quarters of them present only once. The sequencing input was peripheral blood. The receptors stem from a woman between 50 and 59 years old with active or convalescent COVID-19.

CDR3 in DNA: TGTGCCAGCAGCTTACCGGGACTAGGGGCCAATGAGCAGTTCTTC. This sequence encodes CASSLPGLGANEQFF. This sequence joins TRBV7-2 and TRBJ2-1, with 8 bases that match TRBD2. Germline V gene lookup returns CDR1 SGHTA and CDR2 FQGNSA. This CDR3 has 15 residues. With V trimmed by 2 bases and J by 6 bases, 6 bases remained unmatched.

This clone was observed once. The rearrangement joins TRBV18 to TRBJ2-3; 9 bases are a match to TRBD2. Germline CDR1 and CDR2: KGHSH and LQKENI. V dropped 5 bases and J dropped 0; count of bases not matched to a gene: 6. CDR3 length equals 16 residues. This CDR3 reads CASSAGSGGSTDTQYF. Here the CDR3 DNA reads TGTGCCAGCTCAGCGGGGAGCGGGGGGAGCACAGATACGCAGTATTTT.

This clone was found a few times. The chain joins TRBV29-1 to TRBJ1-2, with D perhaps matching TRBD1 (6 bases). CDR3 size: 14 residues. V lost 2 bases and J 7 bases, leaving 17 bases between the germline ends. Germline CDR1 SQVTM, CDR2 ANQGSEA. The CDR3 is CSVEPPSRGGGYTF. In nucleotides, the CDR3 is TGCAGCGTTGAACCCCCAAGCAGGGGTGGTGGCTACACCTTC.

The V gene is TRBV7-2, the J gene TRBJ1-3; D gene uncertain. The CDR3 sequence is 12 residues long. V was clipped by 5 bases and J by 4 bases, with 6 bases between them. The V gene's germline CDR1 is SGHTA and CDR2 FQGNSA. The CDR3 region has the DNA TGTGCCAGCAGCCCCGGGGGAAACACCATATATTTT. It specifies CASSPGGNTIYF.

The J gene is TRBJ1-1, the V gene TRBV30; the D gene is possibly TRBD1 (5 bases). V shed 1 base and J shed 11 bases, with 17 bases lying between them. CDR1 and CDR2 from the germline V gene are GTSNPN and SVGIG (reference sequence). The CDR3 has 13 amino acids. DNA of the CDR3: TGTGCCTGGAGTGGGGCAAAGGGACTCGCCGCTTTCTTT. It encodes CAWSGAKGLAAFF.

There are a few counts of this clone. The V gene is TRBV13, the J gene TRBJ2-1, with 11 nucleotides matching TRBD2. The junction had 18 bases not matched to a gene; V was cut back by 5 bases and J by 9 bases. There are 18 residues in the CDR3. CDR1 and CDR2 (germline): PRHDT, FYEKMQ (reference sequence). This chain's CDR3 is CASSRAGTSGHTWGEQFF. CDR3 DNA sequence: TGTGCCAGCAGCCGGGCCGGGACTAGCGGCCACACGTGGGGTGAGCAGTTCTTC.

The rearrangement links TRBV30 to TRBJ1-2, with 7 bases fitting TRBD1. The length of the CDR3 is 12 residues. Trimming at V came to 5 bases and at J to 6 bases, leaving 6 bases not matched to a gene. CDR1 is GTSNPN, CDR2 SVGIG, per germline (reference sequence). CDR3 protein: CAWGGQRNGYTF. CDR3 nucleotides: TGTGCCTGGGGGGGACAGAGAAATGGCTACACCTTC.

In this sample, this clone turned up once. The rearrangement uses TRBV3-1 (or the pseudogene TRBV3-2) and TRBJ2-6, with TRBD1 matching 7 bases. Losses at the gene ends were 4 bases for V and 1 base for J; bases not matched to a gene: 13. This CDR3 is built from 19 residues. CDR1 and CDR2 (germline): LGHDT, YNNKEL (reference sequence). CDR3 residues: CASSRARGTVGSGANVLTF. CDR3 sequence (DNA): TGTGCCAGCAGCCGCGCCAGGGGGACGGTGGGATCTGGGGCCAACGTCCTGACTTTC.

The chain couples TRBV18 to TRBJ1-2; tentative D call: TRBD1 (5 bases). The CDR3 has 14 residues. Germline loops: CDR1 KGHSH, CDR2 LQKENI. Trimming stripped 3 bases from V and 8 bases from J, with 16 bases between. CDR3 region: CASSPAGGGEGYTF. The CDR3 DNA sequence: TGTGCCAGCTCACCTGCGGGGGGAGGAGAAGGCTACACCTTC.

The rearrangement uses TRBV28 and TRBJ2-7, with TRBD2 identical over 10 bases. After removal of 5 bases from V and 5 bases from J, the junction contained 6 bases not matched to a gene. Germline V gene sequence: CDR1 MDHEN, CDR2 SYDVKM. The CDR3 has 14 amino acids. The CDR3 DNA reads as TGTGCCAGCAGTGTCAGCGGGAGGGCCCACGAGCAGTACTTC. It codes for CASSVSGRAHEQYF.

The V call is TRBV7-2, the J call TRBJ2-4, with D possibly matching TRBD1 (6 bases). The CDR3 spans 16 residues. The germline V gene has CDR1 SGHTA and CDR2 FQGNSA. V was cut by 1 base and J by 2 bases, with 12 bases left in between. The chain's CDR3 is CASSLEYRVPKNIQYF. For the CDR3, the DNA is TGTGCCAGCAGCTTAGAGTACAGGGTCCCCAAAAACATTCAGTACTTC.